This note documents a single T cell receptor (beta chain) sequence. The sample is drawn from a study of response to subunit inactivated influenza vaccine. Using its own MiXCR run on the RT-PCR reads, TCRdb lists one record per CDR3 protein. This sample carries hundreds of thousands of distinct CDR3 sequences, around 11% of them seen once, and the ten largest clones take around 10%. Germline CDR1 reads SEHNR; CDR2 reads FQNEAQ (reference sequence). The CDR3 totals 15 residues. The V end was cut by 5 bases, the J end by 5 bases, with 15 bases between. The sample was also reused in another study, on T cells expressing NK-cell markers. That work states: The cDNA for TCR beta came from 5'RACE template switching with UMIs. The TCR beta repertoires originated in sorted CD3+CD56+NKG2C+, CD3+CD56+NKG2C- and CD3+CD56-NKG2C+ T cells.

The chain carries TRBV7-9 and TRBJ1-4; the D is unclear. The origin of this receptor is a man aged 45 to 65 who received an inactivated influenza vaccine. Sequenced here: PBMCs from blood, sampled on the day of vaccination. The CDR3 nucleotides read TGTGCCAGCAGCGTTTATCTGAGGAACAATGAAAAACTGTTTTTT. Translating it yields CASSVYLRNNEKLFF.